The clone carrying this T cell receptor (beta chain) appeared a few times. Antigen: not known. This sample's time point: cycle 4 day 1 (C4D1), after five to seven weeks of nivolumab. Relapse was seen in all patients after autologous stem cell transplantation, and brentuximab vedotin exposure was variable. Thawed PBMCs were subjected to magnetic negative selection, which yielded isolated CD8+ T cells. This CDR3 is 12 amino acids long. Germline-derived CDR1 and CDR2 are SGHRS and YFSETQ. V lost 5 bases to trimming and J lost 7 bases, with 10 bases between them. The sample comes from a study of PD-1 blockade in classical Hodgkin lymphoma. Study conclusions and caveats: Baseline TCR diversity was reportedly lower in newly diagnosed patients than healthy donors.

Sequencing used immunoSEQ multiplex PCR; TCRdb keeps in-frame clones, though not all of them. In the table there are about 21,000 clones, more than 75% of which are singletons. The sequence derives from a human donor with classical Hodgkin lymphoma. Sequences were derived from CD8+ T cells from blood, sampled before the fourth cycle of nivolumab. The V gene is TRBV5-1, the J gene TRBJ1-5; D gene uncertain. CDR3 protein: CASSIPGQPQHF. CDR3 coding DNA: TGCGCCAGCAGTATTCCGGGACAGCCCCAGCATTTT.